This T cell receptor beta chain was identified during a study of identifying expanded T cells in peripheral blood. Study findings and constraints: Approximately 1.2 clones differed between technical replicates, versus approximately 16 and 20 over time.

Deletions cut 3 bases from V and 8 bases from J, with 13 bases between. Germline CDR1 GTSNPN, CDR2 SVGIG (reference sequence). The CDR3 runs 12 residues. A remark on this clone: No antigen is known for it.

The repertoire was sequenced with immunoSEQ multiplex PCR; TCRdb's copy has only in-frame clones and lacks some. The sample holds 60,000 or so clones; around 86% are singletons and the top ten take 15% to 20%. The sequenced sample consisted of blood. This TCR was recovered from a person aged 18 to 75 in good health. This chain joins TRBV30 and TRBJ1-2; D gene unclear. CDR3 DNA sequence: TGTGCCTGGAGCCGGACGGCCTCGGGCTACACCTTC. Translating gives CAWSRTASGYTF.